Sequencing of this T cell receptor delta chain was carried out in a study of γδ T cells in repeated Plasmodium falciparum infection. Across the whole study: Four controlled malaria infections with P. falciparum NF54 spanned about 600 days. Samples were taken at baseline, before some infections, and 21 days after each.

This clone was counted ten times or more. TCRdb's protein, taken from a much larger clone, differs from this DNA's translation at residue 7, likely owing to a read error; the protein displayed comes from the DNA. TCRdb processed the multiplex PCR reads again with the CATT caller. The sample lists 75,000 to 95,000 delta-chain clones, over 0.9% occurring once. The TCR comes from a pool of human donors (malaria-infected and uninfected, not separated). The sequenced material came from gamma-delta T cells from blood.

CDR3 amino acids: CACDTVPGIRNTDKLIF. CDR3 in DNA: TGTGCCTGTGACACCGTCCCCGGGATACGAAACACCGATAAACTCATCTTT. This chain links TRDV2 with TRDJ1; 8 nucleotides match TRDD3. The germline V gene has CDR1 GEAIGNYY and CDR2 EKD. V lost 0 bases to trimming and J lost 0 bases; unmatched junction nucleotides: 8. This CDR3 comprises 17 residues.